This T cell receptor beta chain stems from a study of CD8 T cells in Susac syndrome (dated by TCRdb to between 2018 and 2021). As for the study more broadly: The study used repertoire sequencing to test whether antigen drove CD8+ T cell activation and differentiation in Susac syndrome.

The paper's findings and limits, for the study overall: The TCR sequencing and HLA analysis was acknowledged to have included a relatively small number of individuals.

As regards this clonotype: No cognate antigen has been identified for it. No per-base quality is available; no much larger clone lies one base away.

Peripheral blood CD8+ and CD4+ T cells from healthy donors, Susac syndrome patients and multiple sclerosis patients were profiled by high-throughput TCR beta sequencing. Healthy donors were age- and sex-matched controls. Bulk CD8+ and CD4+ T cells were purified by magnetic negative isolation, whereas CD8+ TEMRA cells were enriched by FACS. Blood was collected in EDTA tubes and processed within 24 hours, with PBMCs isolated through density gradient centrifugation. PBMCs intended for TCR sequencing were cryopreserved in liquid nitrogen and were subsequently thawed in a 37 degrees C water bath. A purity of at least 90% was achieved for sorted or isolated CD4+, CD8+ and CD8+ TEMRA cells. RNA was extracted with the RNeasy kit and roughly 0.5 to 1 ug was reverse transcribed using random hexamers. The immunoSEQ multiplex PCR assay, which covers 54 Vbeta and 13 Jbeta segments, was used to amplify TCR beta CDR3 regions. PCR amplification bias was corrected using a synthetic template baseline for primer optimization and computational correction. As for how the authors treated the data: Reads were assigned to V, D and J genes according to IMGT and analyzed in immunoSEQ Analyzer, with only productive sequences retained. To calculate clonality, Shannon entropy was normalized by log2 of the number of productive unique sequences and then subtracted from one. For each patient and control, public and private clones were evaluated among the 100 most prevalent clones. Susac-specific clones were defined as absent from healthy and MS cohorts, about 1,100 published viral clones and other ImmuneACCESS disease sequences. The public reads were run again by TCRdb, first through fastp at Q25 and then through MiXCR, and only productive beta chains were kept. Each entry is one CDR3 protein sequence, shown with its most common DNA and genes. The V and J calls were determined by TCRdb, not by the authors. The sample contains 150,000 to 200,000 distinct CDR3 sequences, 90% to 95% of them found a single time. The ten largest clones represent over 0.11% of the sample.

The germline V gene encodes CDR1 SGHRS and CDR2 YFSETQ. V is cut by 1 base and J by 2 bases, and the space between the germline ends is 10 bases. The CDR3 runs 15 amino acids, cysteine and phenylalanine included. The read is trimmed to its CDR3 DNA, 45 bases read in frame from base 1. The receptor chain draws on TRBV5-1 and TRBJ2-1; the D gene is not confidently resolved. The receptor's source is a human donor in good health. Material for sequencing was CD4+ T cells from PBMCs. The CDR3 sequence is CASSLSPPPYNEQFF. The DNA is TGCGCCAGCAGCTTGTCCCCGCCCCCCTACAATGAGCAGTTCTTC.